Below are 8 T cell receptor beta chains sequenced from a single sample in a study of blood T cell repertoires in COVID-19. Here immunoSEQ multiplex PCR was the method, and the copy in TCRdb shows in-frame clones only, minus some. The sample yields roughly 80,000 clones, around 81% seen once. The specimen sequenced was peripheral blood. These receptors were collected from a human donor in a cohort sampled during active COVID-19.

This clone has more than one count but fewer than ten. CDR3 DNA sequence: TGCGCCAGCAGCCGTGCTACAGGGATCAACGGGGAGCTGTTTTTT. Protein product: CASSRATGINGELFF. This chain uses TRBV5-1 with TRBJ2-2, with a weak D call TRBD1 (6 bases). The CDR3 totals 15 residues. The germline V gene has CDR1 SGHRS and CDR2 YFSETQ. The ends were cut back, 4 bases at V and 7 bases at J, with 17 bases in the middle.

The V and J genes are TRBV30 and TRBJ1-5, with 7 bases fitting TRBD1. The CDR3 contains 13 residues. V lost 0 bases and J lost 7; bases outside the gene matches: 3. Germline CDR1 GTSNPN, CDR2 SVGIG (reference sequence). CDR3 sequence reads: CAWSVQGRQPQHF. In nucleotides, the CDR3 is TGTGCCTGGAGTGTACAGGGGCGGCAGCCCCAGCATTTT.

The rearrangement uses TRBV6-5 and TRBJ2-5, with 7 bases fitting TRBD1. The CDR3 sequence is 15 residues long. The V segment lost 2 bases and the J segment 4 bases; nucleotides outside the gene matches: 7. Germline CDR1 MNHEY, CDR2 SVGAGI. This CDR3 reads CASSYLRQGRETQYF. DNA of the CDR3: TGTGCCAGCAGTTACCTCAGACAGGGAAGAGAGACCCAGTACTTC.

The rearrangement uses TRBV5-5 and TRBJ1-6; D gene uncertain. V lost 2 bases and J 7 bases, leaving 10 bases between the germline ends. Per germline, CDR1 SGHKS and CDR2 YYEKEE (reference sequence). The CDR3 is made up of 14 amino acids. The CDR3 protein is CASSLRLENSPLHF. CDR3 nucleotide sequence: TGTGCCAGCAGCTTACGACTTGAGAATTCACCCCTCCACTTT.

The chain is built from TRBV13 and TRBJ1-1, with TRBD1 identical over 11 bases. The CDR3 is 16 residues long. The J segment lost 4 bases and the V segment lost 5 bases, leaving 9 bases of the junction unmatched. CDR1 and CDR2 (germline): PRHDT, FYEKMQ (reference sequence). The CDR3 sequence: CASSMDPGTGGTEAFF. As DNA, the CDR3 is TGTGCCAGCAGCATGGATCCCGGGACAGGGGGCACTGAAGCTTTCTTT.

This clone came up a few times. V is TRBV6-2 or TRBV6-3 and J is TRBJ2-7, with D tentatively TRBD2 (6 bases). CDR3 length: 15 residues. The V end was cut by 4 bases, the J end by 4 bases, with 17 bases between. In germline, CDR1 is MNHEY, CDR2 SVGEGT. The CDR3 region has the DNA TGTGCCAGCAGTTCAAATCACGGGGGAAGGTACGAGCAGTACTTC. It encodes CASSSNHGGRYEQYF.

The gene calls are TRBV6-1 and TRBJ1-2, with D possibly being TRBD1 (5 bases). Germline V lookup: CDR1 MNHNS, CDR2 SASEGT. V dropped 2 bases and J dropped 4 bases, with 17 bases sitting between them. The CDR3 length is 16 residues. The CDR3 DNA follows: TGTGCCAGCAGTGAAAGGGCAGGGAATGTCGTCTATGGCTACACCTTC. Protein product: CASSERAGNVVYGYTF.

The chain couples TRBV2 to TRBJ1-5; D not resolved. The V end was cut by 2 bases, the J end by 7 bases, with 9 bases between. Germline V lookup: CDR1 SNHLY, CDR2 FYNNEI. CDR3 size: 13 residues. CDR3: CASSEREGQPQHF. CDR3 nucleotide sequence: TGTGCCAGCAGTGAACGGGAGGGACAGCCCCAGCATTTT. Drawing the rest from reference TRBV2 and TRBJ1-5, the complete variable domain is EPEVTQTPSHQVTQMGQEVILRCVPISNHLYFYWYRQILGQKVEFLVSFYNNEISEKSEIFDDQFSVERPDGSNFTLKIRSTKLEDSAMYFCASSEREGQPQHFGDGTRLSIL.